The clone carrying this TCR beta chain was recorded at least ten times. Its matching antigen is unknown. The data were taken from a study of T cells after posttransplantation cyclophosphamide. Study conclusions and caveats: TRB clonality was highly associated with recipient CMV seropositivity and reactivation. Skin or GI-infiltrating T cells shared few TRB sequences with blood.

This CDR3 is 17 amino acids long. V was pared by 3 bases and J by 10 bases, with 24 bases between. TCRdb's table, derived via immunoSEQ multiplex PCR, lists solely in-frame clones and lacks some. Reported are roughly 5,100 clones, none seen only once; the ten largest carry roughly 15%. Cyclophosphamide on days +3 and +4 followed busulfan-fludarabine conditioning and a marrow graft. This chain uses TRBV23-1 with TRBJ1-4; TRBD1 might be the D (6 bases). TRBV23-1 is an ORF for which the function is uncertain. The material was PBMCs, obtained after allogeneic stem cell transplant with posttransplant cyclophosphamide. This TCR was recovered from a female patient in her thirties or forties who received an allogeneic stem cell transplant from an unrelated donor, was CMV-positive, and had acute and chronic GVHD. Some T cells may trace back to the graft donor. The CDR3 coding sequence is TGCGCCAGCAGTCAGCCCCTCCCACCCTTAGAGGGGGTAAAACTGTTTTTT. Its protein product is CASSQPLPPLEGVKLFF.